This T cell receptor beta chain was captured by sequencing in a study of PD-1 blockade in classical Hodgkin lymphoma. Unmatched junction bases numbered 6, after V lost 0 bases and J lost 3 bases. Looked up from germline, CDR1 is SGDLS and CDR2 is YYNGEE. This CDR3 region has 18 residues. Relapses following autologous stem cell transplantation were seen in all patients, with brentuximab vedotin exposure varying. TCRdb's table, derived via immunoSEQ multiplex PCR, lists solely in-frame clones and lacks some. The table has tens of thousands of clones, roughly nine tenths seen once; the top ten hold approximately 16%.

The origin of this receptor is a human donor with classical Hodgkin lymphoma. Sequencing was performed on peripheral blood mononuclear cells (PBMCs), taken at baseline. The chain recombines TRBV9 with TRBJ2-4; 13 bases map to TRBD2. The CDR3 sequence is CASSVALAGGHGKNIQYF. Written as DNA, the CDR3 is TGTGCCAGCAGCGTAGCACTAGCGGGGGGGCATGGCAAAAACATTCAGTACTTC.